Listed here are 26 T cell receptor beta chains from one sample, sequenced in a study of CD8 T cells in ankylosing spondylitis. In TCRdb, the 5' RACE reads were re-called with MiXCR into one record per CDR3 protein. The table shows fewer than 250,000 distinct CDR3 sequences, with roughly 32% occurring only once. Material: blood, either unsorted or a sorted T cell fraction (not recorded which). The receptor source for this set is a male donor with ankylosing spondylitis or in good health (not recorded which).

This clonotype turned up a few times. This sequence joins TRBV12-3 or TRBV12-4 and TRBJ2-3; D call uncertain. The CDR3 contains 15 residues. The germline V and J ends were trimmed by 1 base and 3 bases, with 11 bases remaining between them. CDR3 nucleotides: TGTGCCAGCAGTTTAGGGCACCGTGGGACAGATACGCAGTATTTT. Protein sequence: CASSLGHRGTDTQYF.

This clonotype was seen more than once but under ten times. The genes are TRBV12-3 or TRBV12-4 and TRBJ2-5; 8 bases fit TRBD2. The junction had 11 bases not matched to a gene; V was cut back by 6 bases and J by 5 bases. CDR3 length: 15 amino acids. The CDR3 reads CASSSTGGAAETQYF. The CDR3, as DNA: TGTGCCAGCAGCTCAACCGGGGGGGCCGCTGAGACCCAGTACTTC.

This clonotype was counted between two and nine times. This chain connects TRBV20-1 to TRBJ1-2, with D possibly being TRBD1 (6 bases). Trimming cost V 2 bases and J 2 bases, with 18 bases left between them. The CDR3 runs to 16 residues. Germline values: CDR1 DFQATT, CDR2 SNEGSKA (reference sequence). The CDR3 sequence: CSARLLRTEINYGYTF. The CDR3, as DNA: TGCAGTGCTAGACTCCTTCGGACAGAAATCAACTATGGCTACACCTTC.

The chain has TRBV5-1 and TRBJ2-2, with D unresolved. V was pared by 4 bases and J by 0 bases, with 13 bases between. CDR3 length equals 16 residues. The germline V gene has CDR1 SGHRS and CDR2 YFSETQ. The CDR3 reads CASSPWEDPNTGELFF. The CDR3, as DNA: TGCGCCAGCAGCCCCTGGGAAGATCCGAACACCGGGGAGCTGTTTTTT.

The CDR3 loop is CASSKPGQEGLEQFF. In nucleotides, the CDR3 is TGTGCCAGCAGCAAGCCGGGACAGGAAGGGCTTGAGCAGTTCTTC. V and J are TRBV7-8 and TRBJ2-1; 8 nucleotides agree with TRBD1. The CDR3 is made up of 15 amino acids. Trimming at V came to 5 bases and at J to 9 bases, leaving 12 bases not matched to a gene. Germline assignment: CDR1 SGHVS and CDR2 FQNEAQ.

This clonotype was seen only a few times. The CDR3 region is CSAPPGDRAYEQYF. The CDR3 nucleotides read TGCAGTGCCCCCCCTGGGGACAGGGCCTACGAGCAGTACTTC. The rearrangement joins TRBV20-1 to TRBJ2-7, with 9 bases fitting TRBD1. The CDR3 length is 14 residues. V trimming: 6 bases; J trimming: 2 bases; junction bases outside the gene matches: 8. Germline CDR1 and CDR2: DFQATT and SNEGSKA (reference sequence).

This clonotype has just a few counts. V and J are TRBV20-1 and TRBJ2-1, with 11 bases identical to TRBD2. V gave up 1 base and J gave up 3 bases; unmatched junction bases: 8. CDR3 length equals 17 residues. Germline V CDR1 and CDR2: DFQATT, SNEGSKA (reference sequence). Written as DNA, the CDR3 is TGCAGTGCTAGAGGACTAGCGGGGCTGAATGGCTACAATGAGCAGTTCTTC. Its protein product is CSARGLAGLNGYNEQFF.

The V call is TRBV3-1, the J call TRBJ2-7; D call uncertain. V lost 3 bases and J 6 bases, leaving 9 bases between the germline ends. Germline CDR1 and CDR2: LGHDT and YNNKEL (reference sequence). This CDR3 has 12 residues. The CDR3 DNA follows: TGTGCCAGCAGCCAGTGGGGAAGCGAGCAGTACTTC. Protein sequence: CASSQWGSEQYF.

This clonotype was detected a few times. The chain combines TRBV20-1 with TRBJ2-4; tentatively, D is TRBD1 (5 bases). The CDR3 loop spans 13 amino acids. Germline V CDR1 and CDR2: DFQATT, SNEGSKA (reference sequence). Trimming left V 5 bases short and J 1 base short, with 9 bases between. CDR3 coding DNA: TGCAGTGCTCAGGGAAGGGCCAAAAACATTCAGTACTTC. This sequence encodes CSAQGRAKNIQYF.

The chain carries TRBV29-1 and TRBJ2-1; TRBD2 matches at 12 bases. The CDR3 is 14 residues long. Looked up from germline, CDR1 is SQVTM and CDR2 is ANQGSEA. V shed 1 base, J shed 7 bases, and the junction held 2 bases outside the gene matches. CDR3 loop: CSVEGTSGDNEQFF. The DNA of the CDR3 is TGCAGCGTTGAAGGGACTAGCGGGGATAATGAGCAGTTCTTC.

This clonotype showed up just a few times. The chain carries TRBV18 and TRBJ2-1; TRBD2 aligns across 7 bases. Germline CDR1 and CDR2: KGHSH and LQKENI. This CDR3 comprises 11 residues. V lost 8 bases to trimming and J lost 8 bases; unmatched junction nucleotides: 3. CDR3 amino acids: CASTRGDEQFF. The CDR3 DNA reads TGTGCCAGCACCCGGGGGGATGAGCAGTTCTTC. Full variable domain (missing parts from reference TRBV18 and TRBJ2-1): NAGVMQNPRHLVRRRGQEARLRCSPMKGHSHVYWYRQLPEEGLKFMVYLQKENIIDESGMPKERFSAEFPKEGPSILRIQQVVRGDSAAYFCASTRGDEQFFGPGTRLTVL.

The rearrangement uses TRBV12-3 or TRBV12-4 and TRBJ2-2; no definite D call. Trimming removed 8 bases from V and 0 bases from J, with 10 bases in between. The CDR3 covers 14 residues. DNA of the CDR3: TGTGCCAGCTCCGGGTTCGCGAACACCGGGGAGCTGTTTTTT. As protein: CASSGFANTGELFF.

The rearrangement uses TRBV10-3 and TRBJ2-4, with D perhaps matching TRBD1 or TRBD2 (5 bases each). This CDR3 contains 14 residues. CDR1 is ENHRY, CDR2 SYGVKD, per germline. Trimming pared 6 bases from V and 0 bases from J, leaving 9 bases between. The CDR3: CAISEGTAKNIQYF. The CDR3 DNA is TGTGCCATCAGCGAAGGGACAGCCAAAAACATTCAGTACTTC.

CDR3 loop: CATSDPRLAGDTQYF. The CDR3 coding sequence is TGTGCCACCAGTGACCCACGTTTAGCTGGAGATACGCAGTATTTT. The chain carries TRBV24-1 and TRBJ2-3, with D hard to call. This CDR3 spans 15 amino acids. The germline V gene has CDR1 KGHDR and CDR2 SFDVKD. Deletions cut 4 bases from V and 5 bases from J, with 15 bases between.

In its sample, this clonotype was seen a few times. The V and J genes are TRBV6-5 and TRBJ2-6; the D call may be TRBD1 or TRBD2 (6 bases each). Germline values: CDR1 MNHEY, CDR2 SVGAGI. This CDR3 has 18 residues. Trimming took 0 bases from V and 2 from J, leaving 14 bases between them. The CDR3 spells CASSYSVPGAAGANVLTF. In nucleotides, the CDR3 is TGTGCCAGCAGTTACTCTGTACCGGGGGCGGCTGGGGCCAACGTCCTGACTTTC.

The rearrangement joins TRBV5-1 to TRBJ2-4, with D perhaps TRBD1 (6 bases). This CDR3 is built from 16 residues. The germline V and J ends were trimmed by 2 bases and 2 bases, with 14 bases remaining between them. The germline gives CDR1 SGHRS, CDR2 YFSETQ. Here the CDR3 DNA reads TGCGCCAGCAGCTTAACAGGGTTGGTGACCAAAAACATTCAGTACTTC. This encodes CASSLTGLVTKNIQYF.

This clonotype occurred a few times. The V gene is TRBV28, the J gene TRBJ2-7; D not resolved. Per germline, CDR1 MDHEN and CDR2 SYDVKM. Trimming took 7 bases from V and 3 from J, leaving 7 bases between them. This CDR3 is built from 11 residues. DNA for the CDR3: TGTGCCAGCAATTCACGCTACGAGCAGTACTTC. Amino acids: CASNSRYEQYF.

The chain employs TRBV20-1 and TRBJ2-5, with a possible D match to TRBD2 (5 bases). Trimming left V 0 bases short and J 1 base short, with 15 bases between. The CDR3 has 16 amino acids. Germline V gene data show CDR1 as DFQATT and CDR2 as SNEGSKA (reference sequence). The CDR3 protein is CSARDVEREIQETQYF. CDR3 coding DNA: TGCAGTGCTAGAGATGTAGAAAGGGAGATCCAAGAGACCCAGTACTTC.

The J gene is TRBJ2-5, the V gene TRBV10-3; D unresolved. The CDR3 spans 14 residues. Per germline, CDR1 ENHRY and CDR2 SYGVKD. Deletions cut 6 bases from V and 1 base from J, with 12 bases between. The chain's CDR3 is CAIRTRPPQETQYF. The CDR3 DNA reads as TGTGCCATCAGGACCCGACCGCCCCAAGAGACCCAGTACTTC.

The V call is TRBV5-1, the J call TRBJ2-1; the D is unclear. Germline V gene lookup returns CDR1 SGHRS and CDR2 YFSETQ. The V and J ends lost 4 bases and 7 bases respectively, with 12 bases between them. This CDR3 is 13 amino acids long. For the CDR3, the DNA is TGCGCCAGCAGCCCGTTCACAGCGAATGAGCAGTTCTTC. This codes for CASSPFTANEQFF. The complete variable domain, with remaining parts taken from reference TRBV5-1 and TRBJ2-1, reads KAGVTQTPRYLIKTRGQQVTLSCSPISGHRSVSWYQQTPGQGLQFLFEYFSETQRNKGNFPGRFSGRQFSNSRSEMNVSTLELGDSALYLCASSPFTANEQFFGPGTRLTVL.

This clonotype was observed a handful of times. V and J are TRBV5-5 and TRBJ2-7; D might be TRBD1 or TRBD2, each matching 5 bases. V lost 2 bases to trimming and J lost 2 bases, with 14 bases between them. Germline V gene lookup returns CDR1 SGHKS and CDR2 YYEKEE (reference sequence). The CDR3 totals 15 residues. The DNA for the CDR3 is TGTGCCAGCAGCTTAGTAGTGGGGACCACCTACGAGCAGTACTTC. As protein: CASSLVVGTTYEQYF.

This clonotype has just a few counts. This chain connects TRBV5-6 to TRBJ2-3; D possibly corresponds to TRBD1 (5 bases). The germline V gene encodes CDR1 SGHDT and CDR2 YYEEEE. The V and J ends lost 2 bases and 7 bases respectively, with 11 bases between them. The CDR3 contains 13 residues. The CDR3 spells CASSLAQEHTQYF. The CDR3 nucleotides are TGTGCCAGCAGCTTAGCACAGGAACATACGCAGTATTTT.

J is TRBJ2-1 and V is TRBV29-1, with a weak D call TRBD2 (5 bases). V was shortened by 4 bases and J by 9 bases, with 16 bases between the two germline ends. The germline gives CDR1 SQVTM, CDR2 ANQGSEA. The CDR3 loop spans 13 amino acids. CDR3 region: CSVGGVLQTEQFF. The CDR3 bases are TGCAGCGTTGGGGGAGTTTTGCAGACTGAGCAGTTCTTC.

The chain carries TRBV20-1 and TRBJ2-5, with TRBD2 matching over 9 bases. V was pared by 0 bases and J by 5 bases, with 13 bases of the junction left unmatched. This CDR3 contains 17 residues. CDR1 is DFQATT, CDR2 SNEGSKA, per germline (reference sequence). CDR3 DNA: TGCAGTGCTAGAGATAAAAGTCTAGCGGGGCTGGGGGAGACCCAGTACTTC. Encoded protein: CSARDKSLAGLGETQYF.

This clonotype was detected a few times. The chain is built from TRBV6-1 and TRBJ2-2; TRBD2 matches 11 bases. V dropped 4 bases and J dropped 4; count of bases not matched to a gene: 11. The CDR3 is 18 amino acids. Germline V gene lookup returns CDR1 MNHNS and CDR2 SASEGT. The CDR3 here is CASSGISLGTSGTGELFF. CDR3 coding DNA: TGTGCCAGCAGTGGCATCTCGTTGGGGACTAGCGGCACCGGGGAGCTGTTTTTT.

The chain joins TRBV6-5 to TRBJ2-3, with D possibly TRBD1 on 5 matching bases. Per the germline V gene, CDR1 is MNHEY and CDR2 is SVGAGI. The CDR3 spans 16 residues. The ends were cut back, 0 bases at V and 0 bases at J, with 10 bases in the middle. Here the CDR3 DNA reads TGTGCCAGCAGTTACTCGGAGAAGGGGAGCACAGATACGCAGTATTTT. This gives the protein CASSYSEKGSTDTQYF.